A selection of T cell receptor beta chains follows, all from one sample in a study of post-analysis software for immune sequencing data. TCRdb re-called the PCR reads through MiXCR, storing one row per CDR3 protein. This table has 550,000 to 700,000 distinct CDR3 sequences, about 40% appearing once. Sequenced sample: blood. The receptors here all came from a girl between 5 and 17 years old with multiple sclerosis. CDR3s include the opening cysteine and the closing phenylalanine or tryptophan. The D gene is left open where the match is weak. Size tells how often a clone was seen (once, few, many) or the class of an expanded clone, and some rows leave it out.

.	TRBV20-1	TRBD1	TRBJ1-2	CSADRDRGYGYTF	TGCAGTGCGGACAGGGATAGGGGCTATGGCTACACCTTC
few	TRBV5-1	TRBD1	TRBJ2-1	CASSLMAGGPNEQFF	TGCGCCAGCAGCTTGATGGCAGGGGGACCCAATGAGCAGTTCTTC
.	TRBV12-3/TRBV12-4	.	TRBJ2-7	CAGSLAAAGRYEQYF	TGTGCCGGCAGTTTAGCGGCAGCGGGCCGCTACGAGCAGTACTTC
.	TRBV5-1	.	TRBJ2-7	CASSIETGISSYEQYF	TGCGCCAGCAGCATCGAAACCGGGATCAGCTCCTACGAGCAGTACTTC
few	TRBV5-1	TRBD1	TRBJ1-1	CASSPPATGTNTEAFF	TGCGCCAGCAGCCCCCCCGCGACAGGGACGAACACTGAAGCTTTCTTT
.	TRBV20-1	TRBD2	TRBJ2-3	CSVRTSRTDTQYF	TGCAGTGTCCGGACTAGCCGCACAGATACGCAGTATTTT
once	TRBV7-3	.	TRBJ2-6	CASSLSRASGANVLTF	TGTGCCAGCAGCTTAAGCCGGGCCTCTGGGGCCAACGTCCTGACTTTC
.	TRBV12-3/TRBV12-4	.	TRBJ2-7	CASSPDGRDAEQYF	TGTGCCAGCAGTCCTGACGGGCGGGACGCCGAGCAGTACTTC
.	TRBV12-3/TRBV12-4	TRBD2	TRBJ2-5	CASRAGLAGGGRETQYF	TGTGCCAGCAGGGCCGGACTAGCGGGAGGGGGAAGAGAGACCCAGTACTTC
.	TRBV12-3/TRBV12-4	TRBD1	TRBJ1-2	CASTIQGAGYGYTF	TGTGCCAGCACCATACAGGGGGCAGGCTATGGCTACACCTTC
few	TRBV5-1	.	TRBJ2-7	CASSWTPSSDEQYF	TGCGCCAGCAGCTGGACTCCTTCTTCGGACGAGCAGTACTTC
few	TRBV30	.	TRBJ2-3	CAWSVEVDTQYF	TGTGCCTGGAGTGTCGAAGTAGATACGCAGTATTTT
few	TRBV12-3/TRBV12-4	TRBD2	TRBJ2-7	CASSFGAGGPYEQYF	TGTGCCAGCAGTTTTGGAGCGGGAGGACCCTACGAGCAGTACTTC
once	TRBV28	TRBD1	TRBJ1-3	CAGSFRGLGGNTIYF	TGTGCCGGCAGTTTCAGGGGGCTCGGTGGAAACACCATATATTTT
few	TRBV11-2	TRBD1	TRBJ2-1	CASSLGDRETPFF	TGTGCCAGCAGCTTGGGTGACAGGGAAACTCCGTTCTTC
few	TRBV12-3/TRBV12-4	.	TRBJ2-1	CASTTPASSYNEQFF	TGTGCCAGCACCACACCGGCGAGCTCCTACAATGAGCAGTTCTTC
.	TRBV29-1	.	TRBJ2-5	CSVLMYQETQYF	TGCAGCGTTTTGATGTACCAAGAGACCCAGTACTTC
.	TRBV10-3	.	TRBJ2-7	CAVTGGSYEQYF	TGTGCCGTTACTGGAGGGTCCTACGAGCAGTACTTC
.	TRBV5-1	.	TRBJ2-1	CASSLDVYEQFF	TGCGCCAGCAGCTTGGATGTCTATGAGCAGTTCTTC
.	TRBV7-2	.	TRBJ2-7	CASSLLNNEQYF	TGTGCCAGCAGCTTATTAAACAATGAGCAGTACTTC
once	TRBV16	.	TRBJ1-5	CASVSRATSNQPQHF	TGTGCCAGCGTTAGCAGGGCTACAAGCAATCAGCCCCAGCATTTT
.	TRBV29-1	.	TRBJ2-5	CSVRAETQYF	TGCAGCGTTCGTGCGGAGACCCAGTACTTC
.	TRBV12-3/TRBV12-4	TRBD2	TRBJ2-1	CASSWSLAGANEQFF	TGTGCCAGCAGTTGGAGCCTAGCGGGAGCCAATGAGCAGTTCTTC
.	TRBV7-2	.	TRBJ1-2	CASSLDTYSGYGYTF	TGTGCCAGCAGCTTAGATACCTACTCGGGCTATGGCTACACCTTC
.	TRBV10-3	.	TRBJ2-7	CAISESGVEQYF	TGTGCCATCAGTGAGTCGGGGGTCGAGCAGTACTTC
.	TRBV3-1	.	TRBJ1-1	CASSQDNREAFF	TGTGCCAGCAGCCAAGATAACAGGGAAGCTTTCTTT
.	TRBV6-5	.	TRBJ1-2	CASSYLAISGYGYTF	TGTGCCAGCAGTTATTTGGCGATCTCCGGCTATGGCTACACCTTC
.	TRBV4-1	.	TRBJ1-4	CASSPWWANEKLFF	TGCGCCAGCAGCCCCTGGTGGGCTAATGAAAAACTGTTTTTT
few	TRBV20-1	.	TRBJ1-4	CSARVLGSEKLFF	TGCAGTGCTAGGGTGCTCGGGAGTGAAAAACTGTTTTTT
.	TRBV29-1	.	TRBJ2-1	CSVATNLYEQFF	TGCAGCGTCGCCACAAACCTCTACGAGCAGTTCTTC
.	TRBV6-5	TRBD2	TRBJ2-1	CASRSGTSGYNEQFF	TGTGCCAGCAGATCCGGGACTAGCGGCTACAATGAGCAGTTCTTC
.	TRBV7-9	.	TRBJ1-5	CASSSPGRNQPQHF	TGTGCCAGCAGCTCTCCGGGGAGAAATCAGCCCCAGCATTTT
.	TRBV3-1	.	TRBJ2-5	CASSQDDGLSPGGTQYF	TGTGCCAGCAGCCAGGACGACGGACTCTCACCCGGAGGGACCCAGTACTTC
.	TRBV4-2	TRBD2	TRBJ2-1	CASSQAGLAGGNEQFF	TGTGCCAGCAGCCAAGCGGGACTAGCGGGAGGAAATGAGCAGTTCTTC
.	TRBV2	.	TRBJ2-5	CASVRGVQETQYF	TGTGCCAGCGTGAGGGGAGTCCAAGAGACCCAGTACTTC
.	TRBV9	TRBD2	TRBJ2-7	CASSVAGGVSEQYF	TGTGCCAGCAGCGTTGCGGGAGGGGTATCCGAGCAGTACTTC
few	TRBV10-3	TRBD2	TRBJ2-3	CAISPGSGRTTDTQYF	TGTGCCATCAGCCCCGGTAGCGGGAGAACTACAGATACGCAGTATTTT
.	TRBV12-3/TRBV12-4	.	TRBJ1-1	CASSVGSTQASVAFF	TGTGCCAGCAGTGTGGGATCGACGCAAGCCTCGGTGGCTTTCTTT
.	TRBV30	.	TRBJ2-3	CAWSDARDTQYF	TGTGCCTGGAGTGACGCGCGGGATACGCAGTATTTT
.	TRBV6-1	TRBD1	TRBJ1-5	CASSEGQGDQPQHF	TGTGCCAGCAGCGAGGGACAGGGTGATCAGCCCCAGCATTTT